These T cell receptor beta chains were read from a single sample in a study of blood T cell repertoires in COVID-19. Sequencing was performed with immunoSEQ multiplex PCR; in TCRdb, only in-frame clones are kept and a portion is missing. The sample shows hundreds of thousands of clones, 90% of them seen only once. Sequencing input: peripheral blood. The receptors were sampled from a woman aged 35 to 49 with COVID-19, enrolled during active disease. The CDR3 runs from the conserved cysteine through the conserved F or W. A D gene is named only where the DNA matches it firmly. The size of a clone is reported for some rows only, either as once, few or many, or as a class for expanded clones.

j_call,cdr3_length,d_call,clone_size,v_call,cdr3_aa,cdr3_nt
TRBJ1-2,14,-,-,TRBV19,CASSIEGRDYGYTF,TGTGCCAGTAGTATAGAGGGCAGGGACTATGGCTACACCTTC
TRBJ1-2,14,TRBD1,-,TRBV5-5,CASSSDRASYGYTF,TGTGCCAGCAGCTCGGACAGGGCTAGCTATGGCTACACCTTC
TRBJ1-1,15,TRBD1,-,TRBV27,CASSSTPDRATEAFF,TGTGCCAGCAGTTCCACACCCGACAGGGCTACTGAAGCTTTCTTT
TRBJ2-1,15,-,-,TRBV9,CASSVELRGINEQFF,TGTGCCAGCAGCGTAGAACTTCGGGGAATTAATGAGCAGTTCTTC
TRBJ1-1,15,-,-,TRBV6-2/TRBV6-3,CASSLRGMGNTEAFF,TGTGCCAGCAGCCTTAGAGGTATGGGGAACACTGAAGCTTTCTTT
TRBJ2-2,16,TRBD1,-,TRBV28,CASRPGQGRGTGELFF,TGTGCCAGCAGACCGGGACAGGGAAGAGGTACCGGGGAGCTGTTTTTT
TRBJ1-3,15,-,-,TRBV4-3,CASSQEGHPGNTIYF,TGCGCCAGCAGCCAAGAGGGACACCCTGGAAACACCATATATTTT
TRBJ2-1,16,TRBD1,-,TRBV3-1/TRBV3-2,CASSPLGGRGLDEQFF,TGTGCCAGCAGCCCCCTGGGTGGCAGGGGGCTAGATGAGCAGTTCTTC
TRBJ2-1,15,-,-,TRBV14,CASSQDFPGVDEQFF,TGTGCCAGCAGCCAAGACTTTCCAGGGGTGGATGAGCAGTTCTTC
TRBJ2-7,15,TRBD2,-,TRBV9,CASSVGTSETYEQYF,TGTGCCAGCAGCGTAGGGACTAGCGAAACCTACGAGCAGTACTTC
TRBJ2-7,19,TRBD2,-,TRBV27,CASRSYGTSGRLLHYEQYF,TGTGCCAGCAGGTCCTACGGGACTAGCGGGAGGCTCCTCCACTACGAGCAGTACTTC
TRBJ1-5,13,-,once,TRBV7-2,CASSVNRDQPQHF,TGTGCCAGCAGCGTAAACAGGGATCAGCCCCAGCATTTT
TRBJ1-2,12,TRBD1,-,TRBV6-5,CASSSRTGGYTF,TGTGCCAGCAGTTCTAGGACAGGCGGCTACACCTTC
TRBJ2-1,15,TRBD2,-,TRBV5-4,CASSRTSGGAFEQFF,TGTGCCAGCAGCCGAACTAGCGGGGGGGCTTTTGAGCAGTTCTTC
TRBJ1-5,16,-,-,TRBV15,CATSSPGRDSNQPQHF,TGTGCCACCAGCAGTCCGGGGAGGGATAGCAATCAGCCCCAGCATTTT
TRBJ1-2,14,-,-,TRBV19,CASSLPRLEYGYTF,TGTGCCAGTAGTCTCCCAAGACTGGAATATGGCTACACCTTC
TRBJ1-1,16,-,-,TRBV18,CASSRNHGGRITEAFF,TGTGCCAGCTCACGCAATCACGGGGGGCGTATCACTGAAGCTTTCTTT
TRBJ1-6,14,-,-,TRBV21-1,CASSQQGANSPLHF,TGTGCCAGCAGCCAACAGGGGGCGAATTCACCCCTCCACTTT
TRBJ2-7,15,-,-,TRBV7-9,CASSPPGKAYYEQYF,TGTGCCAGCAGCCCCCCAGGGAAAGCCTACTACGAGCAGTACTTC
TRBJ1-1,12,-,-,TRBV28,CAINPPQGQAFF,TGTGCCATAAACCCCCCACAGGGACAAGCTTTCTTT
TRBJ1-2,13,TRBD1,-,TRBV30,CAWKRDRPQRDTF,TGTGCCTGGAAACGGGACAGGCCCCAACGAGACACCTTC
TRBJ2-2,16,-,-,TRBV6-6,CASSLGSQGKTGELFF,TGTGCCAGCAGTTTGGGGTCACAGGGAAAGACCGGGGAGCTGTTTTTT
TRBJ2-3,18,TRBD2,-,TRBV18,CASSREGTSGGLTDTQYF,TGTGCCAGCTCACGGGAGGGAACTAGCGGGGGACTCACAGATACGCAGTATTTT
TRBJ2-7,12,-,-,TRBV29-1,CSVETLGSEQYF,TGCAGCGTTGAGACGCTAGGAAGCGAGCAGTACTTC
TRBJ1-2,14,-,-,TRBV28,CASSLRARSYGYTF,TGTGCCAGCAGTTTGAGGGCTCGCAGCTATGGCTACACCTTC
TRBJ2-5,13,TRBD2,once,TRBV19,CASSIGTMGTQYF,TGTGCCAGTAGTATCGGGACTATGGGGACCCAGTACTTC
TRBJ2-1,14,-,-,TRBV2,CASQALSSYNEQFF,TGTGCCAGCCAGGCCCTGAGCTCCTACAATGAGCAGTTCTTC
TRBJ1-5,16,-,-,TRBV6-8,CDPQQKFHKLSEPQHF,TGTGACCCTCAGCAGAAATTCCATAAGTTAAGCGAGCCCCAGCATTTT
TRBJ2-1,15,-,-,TRBV5-1,CASSLASHRGNEQFF,TGCGCCAGCAGCTTGGCGTCCCACCGGGGCAATGAGCAGTTCTTC
TRBJ2-1,15,TRBD2,-,TRBV5-1,CASSFPRGIYNEQFF,TGCGCCAGCAGCTTCCCGCGGGGGATCTACAATGAGCAGTTCTTC
TRBJ2-3,13,-,-,TRBV6-2/TRBV6-3,CASSRPQGDTQYF,TGTGCCAGCAGTAGGCCCCAGGGGGATACGCAGTATTTT
TRBJ1-6,14,TRBD1,-,TRBV9,CASSVEGQGSPLHF,TGTGCCAGCAGCGTAGAGGGACAGGGTTCACCCCTCCACTTT
TRBJ2-1,13,-,-,TRBV28,CASSVVQGGFQFF,TGTGCCAGCAGTGTCGTACAGGGGGGGTTTCAGTTCTTC
TRBJ2-7,14,TRBD2,-,TRBV9,CASSPTSGSREQYF,TGTGCCAGCAGCCCGACTAGCGGGAGTCGCGAGCAGTACTTC
TRBJ1-1,14,TRBD1,-,TRBV7-9,CASSLRNRGTEAFF,TGTGCCAGCAGCTTAAGGAACAGGGGTACTGAAGCTTTCTTT
TRBJ1-3,15,-,-,TRBV7-2,CASSSPGRLGNTIYF,TGTGCCAGCAGCTCCCCAGGCAGGCTCGGAAACACCATATATTTT
TRBJ1-6,14,TRBD1,-,TRBV19,CASSLGQINSPLHF,TGTGCCAGTAGTCTGGGACAGATTAATTCACCCCTCCACTTT
TRBJ2-7,15,TRBD2,many,TRBV27,CASSLFLAGGYEQYF,TGTGCCAGCAGCCTATTCCTAGCGGGAGGCTACGAGCAGTACTTC
TRBJ2-4,15,-,-,TRBV6-5,CASSYKSTLTNIQYF,TGTGCCAGCAGTTACAAGTCGACACTGACAAACATTCAGTACTTC
TRBJ2-6,19,-,once,TRBV4-2,CASSQDTDLTSSGANVLTF,TGTGCCAGCAGCCAAGATACAGATTTAACCTCCTCTGGGGCCAACGTCCTGACTTTC
TRBJ1-4,15,TRBD1,few,TRBV5-1,CASSFGQAGREKLFF,TGCGCCAGCAGCTTTGGACAGGCCGGACGTGAAAAACTGTTTTTT
TRBJ2-7,16,-,-,TRBV28,CASSSLRLESSYEQYF,TGTGCCAGCAGTTCCCTCAGGTTGGAAAGCTCCTACGAGCAGTACTTC